This is a list of T cell receptor beta chains from one sample in a study of blood T cell repertoires in COVID-19. This table comes from immunoSEQ multiplex PCR, and its TCRdb copy is limited to in-frame clones, with some not included. Counted here are about 160,000 clones, about 80% occurring once; the ten biggest clones make up roughly a fifth. Sequenced input: peripheral blood. These TCRs come from a woman of 80 years or more with acute or convalescent COVID-19. The CDR3 runs from the conserved cysteine through the conserved F or W. Each record gives: J gene, D gene, CDR3 length, clone size, V gene, CDR3 DNA, CDR3 protein. D genes are given only for firm matches. Only some rows state a clone size, as once, few, many or a class for expanded clones.

TRBJ2-7 | - | 16 | few | TRBV6-8 | TGTGCCAGCAGTCCGAAAAACCTAGCTGCCGCCTACGAGCAGTACTTC | CASSPKNLAAAYEQYF
TRBJ2-1 | - | 16 | - | TRBV27 | TGTGCCAGCAGTCTCCTACTGGCGGGGCCTTACAATGAGCAGTTCTTC | CASSLLLAGPYNEQFF
TRBJ2-7 | - | 15 | - | TRBV7-3 | TGTGCCAGCAGCCTTGTGGAGAGGGCGCCCTACGAGCAGTACTTC | CASSLVERAPYEQYF
TRBJ1-2 | - | 14 | - | TRBV5-1 | TGCGCCAGCAGCTTGTCAGAGGGTGCCTATGGCTACACCTTC | CASSLSEGAYGYTF
TRBJ2-1 | - | 12 | - | TRBV18 | TGTGCCAGCTCACCAACATTAACAGAGCAGTTCTTC | CASSPTLTEQFF
TRBJ2-4 | - | 15 | - | TRBV20-1 | TGCAGTGCTAGTATCCGGGGGAGAGCCAAAAACATTCAGTACTTC | CSASIRGRAKNIQYF
TRBJ2-1 | - | 16 | few | TRBV4-1 | TGCGCCAGCAGCCCGCCCCAAAGCGGCGTCTACAATGAGCAGTTCTTC | CASSPPQSGVYNEQFF
TRBJ1-3 | - | 17 | - | TRBV9 | TGTGCCAGCAGCGTAGCGGATATAGCCCGCTCTGGAAACACCATATATTTT | CASSVADIARSGNTIYF
TRBJ1-1 | - | 12 | - | TRBV10-2 | TGCGCCAGCAGTGAGCCTCAGGGAAGAGCTTTCTTT | CASSEPQGRAFF
TRBJ2-2 | TRBD2 | 16 | - | TRBV5-4 | TGTGCCAGCGAAAGACTAGCGGGAGGAAGGACCGGGGAGCTGTTTTTT | CASERLAGGRTGELFF
TRBJ2-5 | TRBD1 | 14 | - | TRBV7-3 | TGTGCCAGCAGCCCGCAGGGGGCCTTAGAGACCCAGTACTTC | CASSPQGALETQYF
TRBJ2-7 | TRBD1 | 13 | - | TRBV28 | TGTGCCAGCAGTTCCACAGGGGTTTACGAGCAGTACTTC | CASSSTGVYEQYF
TRBJ1-1 | TRBD1 | 15 | - | TRBV18 | TGTGCCAGCTCACCCCGCGGCAGGGGGTGGGGTGAAGCTTTCTTT | CASSPRGRGWGEAFF
TRBJ1-2 | - | 12 | - | TRBV6-5 | TGTGCCAGCAGGTCTTTGAGCTATGGCTACACCTTC | CASRSLSYGYTF
TRBJ2-1 | TRBD1 | 14 | few | TRBV10-3 | TGTGCCACCAAGACAGGGGGCTCCTACAATGAGCAGTTCTTC | CATKTGGSYNEQFF
TRBJ1-1 | - | 15 | - | TRBV2 | TGTGCCAGCAGTGCCCTGAGACTGGCGAACACTGAAGCTTTCTTT | CASSALRLANTEAFF
TRBJ2-7 | - | 15 | - | TRBV2 | TGTGCCAGCAGTGAAGGGCTAGGGGTATTCTACGAGCAGTACTTC | CASSEGLGVFYEQYF
TRBJ1-1 | - | 13 | few | TRBV19 | TGTGCCAGTAGTCGTAGAGCGTTCACTGAAGCTTTCTTT | CASSRRAFTEAFF
TRBJ2-3 | TRBD2 | 15 | - | TRBV6-5 | TGTGCCAGCAGTCCTAGCGGGGGGCGCACAGATACGCAGTATTTT | CASSPSGGRTDTQYF
TRBJ2-3 | TRBD2 | 16 | - | TRBV19 | TGTGCCAGTAGAAGGGGAGGACTAGGAGGCACAGATACGCAGTATTTT | CASRRGGLGGTDTQYF
TRBJ1-5 | TRBD1 | 15 | - | TRBV24-1 | TGTGCCACCAGTGACGCGGGACAGGGTAGCCAGCCCCAGCATTTT | CATSDAGQGSQPQHF
TRBJ2-7 | - | 13 | - | TRBV27 | TGTGCCAGCAGGCTCGGAACCAGGTACGAGCAGTACTTC | CASRLGTRYEQYF
TRBJ2-7 | - | 15 | - | TRBV27 | TGTGCCAGCAGTTTATCCGGAGACCAGACTAGTCAGCAGTACTTC | CASSLSGDQTSQQYF
TRBJ1-5 | - | 15 | - | TRBV5-1 | TGCGCCAGCAGCTTGGGGGACACCCCAAATCAGCCCCAGCATTTT | CASSLGDTPNQPQHF
TRBJ2-5 | - | 14 | - | TRBV6-5 | TGTGCCAGCAGTCCGACAAGGCCCAGGGAGACCCAGTACTTC | CASSPTRPRETQYF
TRBJ1-2 | - | 13 | - | TRBV28 | TGTGCCAGCAGTTTACGACAATCCCATGGCTACACCTTC | CASSLRQSHGYTF
TRBJ2-7 | TRBD1 | 13 | - | TRBV27 | TGTGCCAGCAAGGGGACAGGGGGCTACGAGCAGTACTTC | CASKGTGGYEQYF
TRBJ2-5 | TRBD2 | 14 | - | TRBV5-4 | TGTGCCAGCAGCCCGGGACTAGGGGAAGAGACCCAGTACTTC | CASSPGLGEETQYF
TRBJ2-7 | - | 12 | - | TRBV5-6 | TGTGCCAGCAGCTTGGACGGCTACGAGCAGTACTTC | CASSLDGYEQYF
TRBJ2-5 | - | 15 | - | TRBV4-1 | TGCGCCAGCAGCCAAGATGGCCCTAGCTGGGAGACCCAGTACTTC | CASSQDGPSWETQYF
TRBJ2-6 | - | 14 | - | TRBV28 | TGTGCCAGCAGTCCCCATACAGGGGCCAACGTCCTGACTTTC | CASSPHTGANVLTF
TRBJ1-5 | TRBD1 | 16 | - | TRBV28 | TGTGCCAGCAGATACCCGGGACAGGGTCTTAATCAGCCCCAGCATTTT | CASRYPGQGLNQPQHF
TRBJ1-1 | - | 14 | - | TRBV27 | TGTGCCAGCAGTTTAGGAGGCGCCTACACTGAAGCTTTCTTT | CASSLGGAYTEAFF
TRBJ2-7 | TRBD1 | 15 | - | TRBV27 | TGTGCCAGCAGTTTATCGACAGGGGGCCCCTACGAGCAGTACTTC | CASSLSTGGPYEQYF
TRBJ1-4 | TRBD1 | 14 | - | TRBV19 | TGTGCCAGTAGCCCGGGACAGGGTCGAGAAAAACTGTTTTTT | CASSPGQGREKLFF
TRBJ2-5 | TRBD2 | 16 | - | TRBV2 | TGTGCCAGTAAGAGGACTAGCGGGGGACTCGAAGAGACCCAGTACTTC | CASKRTSGGLEETQYF
TRBJ1-5 | TRBD1 | 15 | - | TRBV12-5 | TGTGCTAGTGGTTTGACAGGGGCAAGCAATCAGCCCCAGCATTTT | CASGLTGASNQPQHF
TRBJ2-1 | TRBD2 | 16 | - | TRBV19 | TGTGCCAGTGCCGCATTCCCCGGGACTAGCGGGGGGCAGCAGTTCTTC | CASAAFPGTSGGQQFF
TRBJ1-1 | TRBD1 | 17 | - | TRBV18 | TGTGCCAGCTCACCAAATAGAAATCCGGGACAGTGGAGGGAAGCTTTCTTT | CASSPNRNPGQWREAFF
TRBJ1-1 | - | 16 | - | TRBV4-1 | TGCGCCAGCAGCCAAGGGATCGGACTCTTGAACACTGAAGCTTTCTTT | CASSQGIGLLNTEAFF
TRBJ1-2 | - | 15 | - | TRBV4-2 | TGTGCCAGCAGCCCCCGGGTAGGGGGACCCTATGGCTACACCTTC | CASSPRVGGPYGYTF
TRBJ2-1 | TRBD2 | 16 | few | TRBV19 | TGTGCCAGTAGTGTCCTAGCGGGGGATACCTACAATGAGCAGTTCTTC | CASSVLAGDTYNEQFF
TRBJ2-5 | - | 15 | - | TRBV11-2 | TGTGCCAGCAGCTACGACAGCAACCTCCAAGAGACCCAGTACTTC | CASSYDSNLQETQYF
TRBJ2-1 | TRBD2 | 17 | - | TRBV20-1 | TGCAGTGCTAGTTTAGCTAGCGGGAGAATTAACTACAATGAGCAGTTCTTC | CSASLASGRINYNEQFF
TRBJ2-7 | TRBD2 | 15 | - | TRBV4-1 | TGCGCCAGCAGCAAGGGACTAGCGGACTCCTACGAGCAGTACTTC | CASSKGLADSYEQYF
TRBJ1-2 | TRBD1 | 14 | - | TRBV3-1/TRBV3-2 | TGTGCCAGCAGCCACCTGGACAGGGCACGCGGCTACACCTTC | CASSHLDRARGYTF
TRBJ2-1 | TRBD1 | 14 | - | TRBV5-1 | TGCGCCAGCAGCTTGCAGGGGGCGCGATATGAGCAGTTCTTC | CASSLQGARYEQFF
TRBJ2-1 | - | 15 | - | TRBV7-2 | TGTGCCAGCAGCTTAGTTGGGGCTTTTGCCAATGAGCAGTTCTTC | CASSLVGAFANEQFF
TRBJ2-1 | TRBD2 | 16 | - | TRBV19 | TGTGCCAGTAGTGTCCTACTAGCGGGGGGCTACAATGAGCAGTTCTTC | CASSVLLAGGYNEQFF
TRBJ2-3 | TRBD1 | 13 | - | TRBV5-6 | TGTGCCAGCAGCACCACAGGGGCAGATACGCAGTATTTT | CASSTTGADTQYF
TRBJ1-6 | TRBD1 | 18 | many | TRBV13 | TGTGCCAGCAGCTGGGGTCCTGATAGGGACAGGCCTAATTCACCCCTCCACTTT | CASSWGPDRDRPNSPLHF
TRBJ1-6 | - | 11 | - | TRBV6-5 | TGTGCCAGCAGGGGGAGTTCACCCCTCCACTTT | CASRGSSPLHF
TRBJ2-7 | - | 15 | few | TRBV7-9 | TGTGCCAGCAGCTTACCGGGAACCAGCAACTACGAGCAGTACTTC | CASSLPGTSNYEQYF
TRBJ1-1 | TRBD1 | 15 | - | TRBV7-2 | TGTGCCAGCAGCGGACAGACAGGGGGCCCTGGGGGAGCTTTCTTT | CASSGQTGGPGGAFF
TRBJ1-1 | - | 14 | few | TRBV11-2 | TGTGCCAGCAGCTTAGATCTGCGCAGGAAGTTAGCTTTCTTT | CASSLDLRRKLAFF